The 19 T cell receptor beta chains below were found in one sample sequenced in a study of graft-versus-host responses after intestinal transplantation. The protocol was immunoSEQ multiplex PCR, while the TCRdb copy is restricted to in-frame clones and leaves out a portion. There are 62,000 or so clones in the sample; approximately 90% occur only once, and less than 2% lies in the top ten. Here the sequenced sample was PBMCs, taken 26 days after transplant. The receptors here all came from a human patient who received an intestinal transplant, so some T cells may come from the graft donor.

For this clone: Mismatch with germline at one junction end may stem from a read error. The V call is TRBV6-4, the J call TRBJ1-3; D unclear. From germline, CDR1 is MRHNA and CDR2 SNTAGT. This CDR3 is 8 amino acids long. The CDR3 coding sequence is TGTGCCAGCAGTGACTCAGCTTTT. As protein: CASSDSAF.

The chain joins TRBV4-1 to TRBJ1-5; weak D call: TRBD1 (5 bases). Germline V gene data show CDR1 as MGHRA and CDR2 as YSYEKL. V lost 0 bases, J lost 6 bases, and 9 bases lay in between. The CDR3 covers 14 residues. The CDR3: CASSQDRGSQPQHF. CDR3 nucleotide sequence: TGCGCCAGCAGCCAAGATCGGGGGAGTCAGCCCCAGCATTTT.

The chain uses TRBV2 and TRBJ2-3; 8 bases align to TRBD2. The CDR3 consists of 18 residues. Germline V lookup: CDR1 SNHLY, CDR2 FYNNEI. Losses at the gene ends were 1 base for V and 3 bases for J; bases not matched to a gene: 12. The CDR3 sequence: CASSEGMILREVTDTQYF. CDR3 sequence (DNA): TGTGCCAGCAGTGAAGGGATGATATTGCGGGAGGTTACAGATACGCAGTATTTT.

The chain carries TRBV4-2 and TRBJ2-5, with a possible D match to TRBD1 (5 bases). Germline CDR1 LGHNA, CDR2 YNFKEQ. The CDR3 loop spans 17 amino acids. The V end lost 0 bases, the J end lost 4 bases, and 18 bases lay between the germline ends. In nucleotides, the CDR3 is TGTGCCAGCAGCCAAGAAAAAGGCTCAGGACACGGAGAGACCCAGTACTTC. Protein: CASSQEKGSGHGETQYF.

The rearrangement uses TRBV13 and TRBJ2-3, with 8 bases matching TRBD1. V shed 4 bases, J shed 2 bases, and the junction held 14 bases outside the gene matches. Germline V gene data show CDR1 as PRHDT and CDR2 as FYEKMQ (reference sequence). The CDR3 sequence is 18 residues long. CDR3 sequence reads: CASSSGQGGDGNTDTQYF. CDR3 bases: TGTGCCAGCAGCTCAGGACAGGGTGGGGACGGGAACACAGATACGCAGTATTTT. Complete variable domain (other parts from reference TRBV13 and TRBJ2-3): AAGVIQSPRHLIKEKRETATLKCYPIPRHDTVYWYQQGPGQDPQFLISFYEKMQSDKGSIPDRFSAQQFSDYHSELNMSSLELGDSALYFCASSSGQGGDGNTDTQYFGPGTRLTVL.

This chain joins TRBV6-6 and TRBJ2-7, with 10 bases lining up with TRBD1. V lost 6 bases to trimming and J lost 0 bases; unmatched junction nucleotides: 5. CDR1 and CDR2 from the germline V gene are MNHNY and SVGAGI (reference sequence). The CDR3 contains 15 residues. The CDR3 nucleotides are TGTGCCAGCAGCCGGGGACAGGGGATCTCCTACGAGCAGTACTTC. Protein sequence: CASSRGQGISYEQYF.

V gene TRBV18 combines with J gene TRBJ1-3, with 10 nucleotides matching TRBD1. The CDR3 is 16 amino acids. V lost 3 bases to trimming and J lost 0 bases; unmatched junction nucleotides: 2. The germline V gene encodes CDR1 KGHSH and CDR2 LQKENI. The CDR3 region is CASSPGQGISGNTIYF. CDR3 in DNA: TGTGCCAGCTCACCGGGACAGGGGATCTCTGGAAACACCATATATTTT.

The DNA of the CDR3 is TGCAGCATCCTGTACAGCCACGAGCAGTACTTC. Translated: CSILYSHEQYF. The chain employs TRBV29-1 and TRBJ2-7; no reliable D call. Germline V gene data show CDR1 as SQVTM and CDR2 as ANQGSEA. The CDR3 covers 11 residues. V lost 8 bases, J lost 5 bases, and 13 bases lay in between.

The gene calls are TRBV6-6 and TRBJ1-1; 8 bases line up with TRBD1. Germline assignment: CDR1 MNHNY and CDR2 SVGAGI (reference sequence). The CDR3 runs 11 residues. V shed 8 bases, J shed 6 bases, and the junction held 2 bases outside the gene matches. The CDR3 coding sequence is TGTGCCAGCCAGGGGGCCCCTGAAGCTTTCTTT. As protein: CASQGAPEAFF.

This clone has a single count. Other DNA sequences in this sample translate to the same CDR3. The chain is built from TRBV19 and TRBJ2-5; D may be TRBD1 (6 bases). V lost 3 bases, J lost 3 bases, and 11 bases lay in between. CDR1 is LNHDA, CDR2 SQIVND, per germline (reference sequence). The CDR3 covers 14 residues. This CDR3 reads CASSIDRGKETQYF. CDR3 nucleotides: TGTGCCAGTAGTATTGATAGGGGGAAAGAGACCCAGTACTTC. The full variable domain, in which reference TRBV19 and TRBJ2-5 provide the parts outside the CDR3, is DGGITQSPKYLFRKEGQNVTLSCEQNLNHDAMYWYRQDPGQGLRLIYYSQIVNDFQKGDIAEGYSVSREKKESFPLTVTSAQKNPTAFYLCASSIDRGKETQYFGPGTRLLVL.

The rearrangement uses TRBV13 and TRBJ2-3; D may be TRBD2 (5 bases). The CDR3 runs to 10 residues. Trimming shortened V by 8 bases and J by 6 bases, and 6 bases separated the two germline ends. Germline V CDR1 and CDR2: PRHDT, FYEKMQ (reference sequence). The CDR3 bases are TGTGCCAGCTCGGGGGATACGCAGTATTTT. Its translation: CASSGDTQYF.

The V gene is TRBV12-5, the J gene TRBJ2-3; D is possibly TRBD2 (6 bases). The CDR3 is 15 residues long. Looked up from germline, CDR1 is LGHNT and CDR2 is FRNRAP. V was cut by 6 bases and J by 3 bases, with 16 bases left in between. Here the CDR3 DNA reads TGTGCTAGTGGCTTCGCGGGGCAGGGAACAGATACGCAGTATTTT. Protein product: CASGFAGQGTDTQYF.

In this sample, this clone turned up once. This chain uses TRBV27 with TRBJ2-7; D ambiguous. Trimming removed 2 bases at V and 5 bases at J, with 10 bases between. Germline values: CDR1 MNHEY, CDR2 SMNVEV (reference sequence). This CDR3 is 13 amino acids long. This CDR3 is CASSLVGSHEQYF. The CDR3 nucleotides read TGTGCCAGCAGTTTAGTCGGTTCCCACGAGCAGTACTTC.

V is TRBV7-2 and J is TRBJ2-7; D unclear. Trimming stripped 2 bases from V and 3 bases from J, with 17 bases between. This CDR3 spans 16 amino acids. CDR1 is SGHTA, CDR2 FQGNSA, per germline. CDR3 DNA sequence: TGTGCCAGCAGCTTAATCGCGCGAGGCGGCGGCTACGAGCAGTACTTC. Protein sequence: CASSLIARGGGYEQYF.

The chain recombines TRBV19 with TRBJ2-7; unclear D gene. Germline loops: CDR1 LNHDA, CDR2 SQIVND (reference sequence). Trimming removed 3 bases at V and 0 bases at J, with 9 bases between. This CDR3 is built from 14 residues. CDR3 nucleotide sequence: TGTGCCAGTAGTATGGGCCCTAACTCCTACGAGCAGTACTTC. Protein sequence: CASSMGPNSYEQYF.

V usage is TRBV4-1 and J usage is TRBJ2-3, with a tentative D call TRBD1 (6 bases). V was clipped by 0 bases and J by 6 bases, with 19 bases between them. Germline V lookup: CDR1 MGHRA, CDR2 YSYEKL. This CDR3 is built from 17 residues. The CDR3 region is CASSQEKTGPSPDTQYF. DNA for the CDR3: TGCGCCAGCAGCCAAGAAAAAACAGGGCCCAGTCCCGATACGCAGTATTTT.

A few counts support this clone. The rearrangement links TRBV5-1 to TRBJ2-7, with 7 nucleotides matching TRBD1. Germline trimming cut 5 bases from V and 6 bases from J; bases unmatched to any gene: 5. The CDR3 is made up of 12 amino acids. CDR1 is SGHRS and CDR2 is YFSETQ in the germline V gene. CDR3: CASRDGTAEQYF. CDR3 nucleotides: TGCGCCAGCAGGGACGGGACAGCCGAGCAGTACTTC.

The chain carries TRBV5-4 and TRBJ2-7; 7 bases agree with TRBD2. CDR1 is SGHNT, CDR2 YYREEE, per germline (reference sequence). Trimming removed 2 bases from V and 3 bases from J; junction bases left unmatched: 11. The CDR3 runs 16 residues. The CDR3 region has the DNA TGTGCCAGCAGCTTAGACCGGGACTACCACCTCTACGAGCAGTACGTC. Translating it yields CASSLDRDYHLYEQYV.

The chain links TRBV4-1 to TRBJ2-1; possible D gene TRBD2, 6 bases. Between the trimmed V and J ends, which lost 1 base and 4 bases, there was a span of 14 bases. The CDR3 loop spans 16 amino acids. The germline gives CDR1 MGHRA, CDR2 YSYEKL. This chain's CDR3 is CASSQAGAGPYNEQFF. CDR3 in DNA: TGCGCCAGCAGCCAAGCCGGAGCGGGCCCGTACAATGAGCAGTTCTTC.